Each of the 32 T cell receptor beta chains below was sequenced from the same sample in a study of blood T cell repertoires in COVID-19. Data came from immunoSEQ multiplex PCR; TCRdb stores just in-frame clones and leaves some out. The sample comprises about 230,000 clones, 85% to 90% of which are singletons, and under 14% rests with the top ten. Sequencing was done on a sample of peripheral blood. Receptor source: a man aged 45 to 65 with COVID-19, enrolled during active disease.

The J gene is TRBJ1-1, the V gene TRBV7-9, with D possibly TRBD1 on 5 matching bases. Germline CDR1 reads SEHNR; CDR2 reads FQNEAQ (reference sequence). CDR3 length equals 13 residues. Between the trimmed V and J ends, which lost 5 bases and 7 bases, there was a span of 14 bases. The CDR3 is CASSLDSAGEAFF. CDR3 nucleotides: TGTGCCAGCAGCCTCGACAGCGCTGGTGAAGCTTTCTTT.

V and J are TRBV5-8 and TRBJ1-3; D call uncertain. The CDR3 extends over 14 amino acids. V lost 0 bases, J lost 2 bases, and 6 bases lay in between. The germline V gene has CDR1 SGHTS and CDR2 YDEGEE. As DNA, the CDR3 is TGTGCCAGCAGCTTGGGATCGGCTGGAAACACCATATATTTT. This translates into CASSLGSAGNTIYF.

This CDR3 is CASRNRGLGYTF. CDR3 DNA: TGTGCCAGTAGGAACAGGGGGCTTGGCTACACCTTC. The J gene is TRBJ1-2, the V gene TRBV19, with 9 bases lining up with TRBD1. Germline values: CDR1 LNHDA, CDR2 SQIVND (reference sequence). The CDR3 consists of 12 residues. Unmatched junction bases numbered 3, after V lost 6 bases and J lost 7 bases.

This chain connects TRBV5-3 to TRBJ2-7; D is possibly TRBD1 (6 bases). TRBV5-3 is designated an ORF whose function remains uncertain. This CDR3 contains 14 residues. The V and J ends lost 0 bases and 4 bases respectively, with 11 bases between them. CDR3: CARSLAQGRYEQYF. Written as DNA, the CDR3 is TGTGCCAGAAGCTTGGCACAGGGTCGGTACGAGCAGTACTTC.

In regard to this clone: An end of the junction differs from the germline gene, which may be a read error. The sample contains more than one DNA sequence encoding this CDR3. CDR3 region: CASSLRTGGETQYF. DNA of the CDR3: TGTGCCAGTAGCTTGCGGACAGGGGGAGAGACCCAGTACTTC. V and J are TRBV13 and TRBJ2-5; TRBD1 aligns across 10 bases. The CDR3 is 14 amino acids. Germline CDR1 reads PRHDT; CDR2 reads FYEKMQ (reference sequence).

The chain recombines TRBV30 with TRBJ2-7, with 7 positions matching TRBD1. The CDR3 is 14 amino acids. Losses at the gene ends were 4 bases for V and 2 bases for J; bases not matched to a gene: 8. CDR1 is GTSNPN, CDR2 SVGIG, per germline (reference sequence). In DNA form, the CDR3 reads TGTGCCTGGACCTCCGGGACAGCCGCCTACGAGCAGTACTTC. Translated: CAWTSGTAAYEQYF.

V usage is TRBV23-1 and J usage is TRBJ2-2; TRBD1 agrees at 7 bases. TRBV23-1 is noted as an ORF with a role that remains uncertain. V lost 6 bases and J lost 6; bases outside the gene matches: 4. The CDR3 has 13 residues. The CDR3, as DNA: TGCGCCAGCAGAGGGACAGTATCCGGGGAGCTGTTTTTT. Encoded protein: CASRGTVSGELFF.

This clone was seen only once. This rearrangement joins TRBV30 to TRBJ1-1, with D possibly matching TRBD1 (5 bases). Trimming left V 8 bases short and J 5 bases short, with 15 bases between. The length of the CDR3 is 12 residues. The germline V gene encodes CDR1 GTSNPN and CDR2 SVGIG (reference sequence). CDR3 nucleotides: TGTGCCCACCATATGGGGCCTACTGAAGCTTTCTTT. It codes for CAHHMGPTEAFF. The entire variable domain, with the rest obtained from reference TRBV30 and TRBJ1-1, is as follows: SQTIHQWPATLVQPVGSPLSLECTVEGTSNPNLYWYRQAAGRGLQLLFYSVGIGQISSEVPQNLSASRPQDRQFILSSKKLLLSDSGFYLCAHHMGPTEAFFGQGTRLTVV.

The V gene is TRBV7-8, the J gene TRBJ2-1; 9 bases align to TRBD2. CDR1 SGHVS and CDR2 FQNEAQ come from the germline V gene. This CDR3 contains 15 residues. After removal of 0 bases from V and 7 bases from J, the junction contained 4 bases not matched to a gene. The CDR3 region is CASSLALAGINEQFF. The CDR3 nucleotides read TGTGCCAGCAGCTTAGCTCTAGCGGGGATTAATGAGCAGTTCTTC.

The chain couples TRBV10-2 to TRBJ1-1, with 8 bases lining up with TRBD1. CDR1 is WSHSY and CDR2 is SAAADI in the germline V gene. CDR3 length: 14 amino acids. The junction had 9 bases not matched to a gene; V was cut back by 7 bases and J by 5 bases. The CDR3 loop reads CASIFDRGGTEAFF. The DNA of the CDR3 is TGCGCCAGCATTTTTGACAGGGGAGGGACTGAAGCTTTCTTT.

This chain joins TRBV27 and TRBJ2-7, with D uncertain. This CDR3 region has 12 residues. The V gene's germline CDR1 is MNHEY and CDR2 SMNVEV (reference sequence). The V end was cut by 8 bases, the J end by 6 bases, with 14 bases between. CDR3: CASCSYGGEQYF. Written as DNA, the CDR3 is TGTGCCAGCTGTTCATATGGCGGCGAGCAGTACTTC.

The genes are TRBV5-1 and TRBJ1-1; 11 bases align to TRBD1. The CDR3 consists of 13 residues. The V gene's germline CDR1 is SGHRS and CDR2 YFSETQ. The junction had 2 bases not matched to a gene; V was cut back by 4 bases and J by 6 bases. The CDR3 loop reads CASSVGQGAEAFF. In DNA, the CDR3 is TGCGCCAGCAGCGTGGGACAGGGGGCTGAAGCTTTCTTT.

This rearrangement joins TRBV20-1 to TRBJ1-5; 9 bases line up with TRBD1. Trimming cost V 6 bases and J 4 bases; bases outside gene matches: 10. Germline V gives CDR1 DFQATT, CDR2 SNEGSKA (reference sequence). CDR3 length: 15 residues. CDR3 nucleotides: TGCAGTGCCAGTCTGGGACAGGGACCAAATCAGCCCCAGCATTTT. Its protein product is CSASLGQGPNQPQHF.

The chain uses TRBV6-5 and TRBJ1-1; no clear D. The germline gives CDR1 MNHEY, CDR2 SVGAGI. This CDR3 comprises 15 residues. Trimming took 3 bases from V and 1 from J, leaving 12 bases between them. In nucleotides, the CDR3 is TGTGCCAGCAGTTATAACGGGGTGGGGAACACTGAAGCTTTCTTT. Residues: CASSYNGVGNTEAFF.

The chain joins TRBV15 to TRBJ2-2, with TRBD2 matching 8 bases. The CDR3 spans 16 residues. The ends lost 4 bases at V and 3 bases at J; junction bases unmatched: 7. CDR1 and CDR2 from the germline V gene are LNHNV and YYDKDF (reference sequence). The CDR3 reads CATSNPAGVDTGELFF. The CDR3 DNA reads TGTGCCACCAGCAACCCAGCGGGAGTCGACACCGGGGAGCTGTTTTTT.

The chain carries TRBV29-1 and TRBJ2-7; 11 nucleotides line up with TRBD1. Unmatched junction bases numbered 6, after V lost 3 bases and J lost 2 bases. CDR1 is SQVTM, CDR2 ANQGSEA, per germline. There are 15 residues in the CDR3. The CDR3 reads CSVERPGQGAYEQYF. DNA for the CDR3: TGCAGCGTTGAGAGACCGGGACAGGGGGCCTACGAGCAGTACTTC.

The chain uses TRBV4-2 and TRBJ1-2; 7 positions agree with TRBD1. V gave up 4 bases and J gave up 5 bases; unmatched junction bases: 16. The germline CDR1 and CDR2 sequences are LGHNA and YNFKEQ. This CDR3 is 17 amino acids long. CDR3 sequence reads: CASSPRDGQDGLYGYTF. The CDR3 coding sequence is TGTGCCAGCAGCCCCCGTGATGGACAGGACGGTTTGTATGGCTACACCTTC.

The rearrangement joins TRBV18 to TRBJ1-2, with D possibly TRBD1 on 5 matching bases. The CDR3 totals 14 residues. The V and J ends lost 0 bases and 8 bases respectively, with 13 bases between them. The germline V gene encodes CDR1 KGHSH and CDR2 LQKENI. The CDR3 sequence is CASSPPPQGGGYTF. The CDR3 DNA is TGTGCCAGCTCACCACCGCCCCAGGGTGGCGGCTACACCTTC.

The table lists this clone with a count of one. V and J are TRBV10-1 and TRBJ2-1; weak D call: TRBD2 (5 bases). CDR1 WNHNN and CDR2 SYGVQD come from the germline V gene (reference sequence). This CDR3 contains 16 residues. Trimming took 6 bases from V and 12 from J, leaving 27 bases between them. CDR3 nucleotides: TGCGCCAGCAGCCCCCAATCGGGGTCTGCCTCATTTGGGCAGTTCTTC. Residues: CASSPQSGSASFGQFF.

This rearrangement joins TRBV10-3 to TRBJ2-3; a possible D gene is TRBD2 (5 bases). Trimming removed 6 bases from V and 2 bases from J, with 12 bases in between. The germline V gene has CDR1 ENHRY and CDR2 SYGVKD. CDR3 size: 14 residues. CDR3 nucleotides: TGTGCCATCAGCAGCGACGGGAACACAGATACGCAGTATTTT. As protein: CAISSDGNTDTQYF.

This clone was seen a single time. The chain has TRBV28 and TRBJ2-1; D is perhaps TRBD2 (5 bases). Per the germline V gene, CDR1 is MDHEN and CDR2 is SYDVKM. V lost 5 bases and J 4 bases, leaving 18 bases between the germline ends. There are 16 residues in the CDR3. The CDR3 here is CASSTHGGFGYNEQFF. For the CDR3, the DNA is TGTGCCAGCAGTACTCACGGAGGTTTTGGGTACAATGAGCAGTTCTTC.

This sequence joins TRBV7-3 and TRBJ2-2, with D tentatively TRBD1 (5 bases). This CDR3 has 14 residues. Per germline, CDR1 SGHTA and CDR2 FQGTGA. Trimming took 4 bases from V and 5 from J, leaving 11 bases between them. CDR3 DNA: TGTGCCAGCAGCTCATCCAGGGTTACCGGGGAGCTGTTTTTT. Protein sequence: CASSSSRVTGELFF.

The genes are TRBV6-1 and TRBJ2-7, with D tentatively TRBD1 (6 bases). V shed 1 base and J shed 2 bases, with 9 bases lying between them. Germline lookup yields CDR1 MNHNS and CDR2 SASEGT. The CDR3 consists of 14 residues. CDR3 sequence: CASSEVNRAYEQYF. In DNA form, the CDR3 reads TGTGCCAGCAGTGAAGTGAACAGGGCCTACGAGCAGTACTTC.

This chain joins TRBV11-2 and TRBJ2-3; tentative D call: TRBD2 (7 bases). The CDR3 runs 17 residues. The ends were cut back, 3 bases at V and 1 base at J, with 17 bases in the middle. CDR1 and CDR2 from the germline V gene are SGHAT and FQNNGV. The CDR3 spells CASSFNVGGPGTDTQYF. CDR3 DNA: TGTGCCAGCAGCTTCAACGTCGGGGGGCCGGGCACAGATACGCAGTATTTT.

The rearrangement links TRBV12-5 to TRBJ2-7, with D perhaps TRBD1 (5 bases). CDR1 is LGHNT and CDR2 is FRNRAP in the germline V gene. V was clipped by 5 bases and J by 4 bases, with 9 bases between them. The CDR3 spans 12 residues. The CDR3 here is CASGVDSYEQYF. The CDR3 nucleotides are TGTGCTAGTGGTGTTGACAGTTACGAGCAGTACTTC.

This chain uses TRBV7-2 with TRBJ1-2, with D perhaps TRBD1 (5 bases). This CDR3 is built from 15 residues. V was clipped by 5 bases and J by 7 bases, with 20 bases between them. Germline lookup yields CDR1 SGHTA and CDR2 FQGNSA. The CDR3 DNA reads as TGTGCCAGCAGCCCCAATCCCTCGGGGGAGCGTGGCTACACCTTC. It specifies CASSPNPSGERGYTF.

The chain carries TRBV19 and TRBJ2-6; D is undetermined. V was clipped by 7 bases and J by 0 bases, with 16 bases between them. This CDR3 region has 17 residues. Germline V lookup: CDR1 LNHDA, CDR2 SQIVND (reference sequence). In DNA form, the CDR3 reads TGTGCCAGTACTCTTATCGCTGGCCACTCTGGGGCCAACGTCCTGACTTTC. This encodes CASTLIAGHSGANVLTF.

The chain recombines TRBV6-5 with TRBJ1-1; TRBD1 aligns across 9 bases. With V trimmed by 6 bases and J by 6 bases, 5 bases remained unmatched. The CDR3 has 13 residues. Germline CDR1 reads MNHEY; CDR2 reads SVGAGI. The CDR3 region has the DNA TGTGCCAGCAGGGGACAGGGTGCCGCTGAAGCTTTCTTT. Its translation: CASRGQGAAEAFF.

This clone was observed a few times. The chain joins TRBV5-1 to TRBJ1-2; perhaps TRBD1 as D (6 bases). Germline CDR1 SGHRS, CDR2 YFSETQ. The V gene lost 2 bases and the J gene lost 8 bases, with 10 bases spanning the gap. The CDR3 runs 12 residues. CDR3 sequence reads: CASSFEGGGYTF. The CDR3 nucleotides read TGCGCCAGCAGCTTTGAAGGGGGAGGCTACACCTTC.

V usage is TRBV7-2 and J usage is TRBJ2-1; 7 positions match TRBD1. This CDR3 contains 18 residues. With 0 bases clipped from V and 4 bases from J, the junction kept 12 bases outside the gene matches. Germline loops: CDR1 SGHTA, CDR2 FQGNSA. Here the CDR3 reads CASSLAPGQTWGYNEQFF. CDR3 DNA: TGTGCCAGCAGCTTAGCGCCGGGACAGACCTGGGGATACAATGAGCAGTTCTTC.

V usage is TRBV2 and J usage is TRBJ2-7; TRBD2 is a possible D gene (5 bases). Trimming stripped 9 bases from V and 9 bases from J, with 6 bases between. The CDR3 sequence is 8 residues long. The germline CDR1 and CDR2 sequences are SNHLY and FYNNEI. The CDR3, as DNA: TGTGCCAGAGAGGGGCAGTACTTC. This translates into CAREGQYF.

This rearrangement joins TRBV6-4 to TRBJ2-2, with TRBD1 matching over 9 bases. The CDR3 runs 17 residues. J lost 0 bases, V lost 4 bases, and 6 bases had no gene match. From germline, CDR1 is MRHNA and CDR2 SNTAGT. The DNA for the CDR3 is TGTGCCAGCAGTGCGGAGGGGACAGGGACGAACACCGGGGAGCTGTTTTTT. Residues: CASSAEGTGTNTGELFF.